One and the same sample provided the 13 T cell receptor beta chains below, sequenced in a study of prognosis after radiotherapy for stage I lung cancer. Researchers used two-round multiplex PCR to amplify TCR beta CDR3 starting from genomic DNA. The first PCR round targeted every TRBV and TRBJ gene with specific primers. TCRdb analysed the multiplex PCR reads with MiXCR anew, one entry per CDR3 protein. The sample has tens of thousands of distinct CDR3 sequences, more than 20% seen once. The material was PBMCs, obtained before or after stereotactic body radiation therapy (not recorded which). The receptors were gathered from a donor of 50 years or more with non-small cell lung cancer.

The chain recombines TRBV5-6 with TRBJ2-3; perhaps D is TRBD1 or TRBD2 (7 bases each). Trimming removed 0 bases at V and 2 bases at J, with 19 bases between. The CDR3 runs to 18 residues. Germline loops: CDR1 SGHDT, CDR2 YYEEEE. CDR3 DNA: TGTGCCAGCAGCTTGGCGCCGGGCAGGGGGGGTTACACAGATACGCAGTATTTT. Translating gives CASSLAPGRGGYTDTQYF. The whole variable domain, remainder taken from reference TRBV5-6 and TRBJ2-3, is DAGVTQSPTHLIKTRGQQVTLRCSPKSGHDTVSWYQQALGQGPQFIFQYYEEEERQRGNFPDRFSGHQFPNYSSELNVNALLLGDSALYLCASSLAPGRGGYTDTQYFGPGTRLTVL.

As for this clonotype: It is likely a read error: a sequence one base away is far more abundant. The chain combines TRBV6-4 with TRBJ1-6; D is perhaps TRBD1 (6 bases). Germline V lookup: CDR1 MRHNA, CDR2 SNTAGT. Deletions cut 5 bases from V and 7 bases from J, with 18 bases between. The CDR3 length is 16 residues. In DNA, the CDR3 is TGTGCCAGCAGTTACTGGCACAGGGTGCAGAATTCACCCCTCCACTTT. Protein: CASSYWHRVQNSPLHF.

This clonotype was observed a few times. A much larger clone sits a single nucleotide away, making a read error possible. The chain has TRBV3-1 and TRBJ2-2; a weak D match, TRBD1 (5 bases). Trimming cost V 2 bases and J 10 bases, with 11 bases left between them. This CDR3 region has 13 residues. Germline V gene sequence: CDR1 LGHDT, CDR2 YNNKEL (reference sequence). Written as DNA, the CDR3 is TGTGCCAGCAGCCAAACACAGGCCGAGGAGCTGTTTTTT. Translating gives CASSQTQAEELFF.

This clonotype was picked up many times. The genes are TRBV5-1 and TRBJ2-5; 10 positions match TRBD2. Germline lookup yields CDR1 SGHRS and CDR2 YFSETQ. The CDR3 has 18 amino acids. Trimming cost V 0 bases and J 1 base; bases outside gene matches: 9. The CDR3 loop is CASSLEGLAALFQETQYF. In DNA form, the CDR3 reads TGCGCCAGCAGCTTGGAAGGACTAGCGGCATTGTTCCAAGAGACCCAGTACTTC.

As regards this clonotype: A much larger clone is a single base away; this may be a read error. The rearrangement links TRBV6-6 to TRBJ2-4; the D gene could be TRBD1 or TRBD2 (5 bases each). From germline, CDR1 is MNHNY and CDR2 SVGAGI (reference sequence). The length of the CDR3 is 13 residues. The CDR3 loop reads CASSYSGENIKYF. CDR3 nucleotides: TGTGCCAGCAGTTACTCGGGGGAAAACATTAAGTACTTC.

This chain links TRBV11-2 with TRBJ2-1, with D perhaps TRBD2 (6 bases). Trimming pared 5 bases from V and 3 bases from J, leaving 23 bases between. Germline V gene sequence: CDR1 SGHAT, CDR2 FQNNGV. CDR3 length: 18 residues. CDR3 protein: CASSRVHGRLCLYNEQFF. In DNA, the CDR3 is TGTGCCAGCAGCCGCGTTCATGGGAGGCTGTGCCTCTACAATGAGCAGTTCTTC.

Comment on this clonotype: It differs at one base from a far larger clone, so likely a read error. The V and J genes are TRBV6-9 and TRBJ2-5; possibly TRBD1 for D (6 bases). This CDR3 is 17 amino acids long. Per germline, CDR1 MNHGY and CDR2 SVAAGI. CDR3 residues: CASSYRHAGTRQETKYF. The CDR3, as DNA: TGTGCCAGCAGTTACCGACACGCCGGGACACGCCAAGAGACCAAGTACTTC.

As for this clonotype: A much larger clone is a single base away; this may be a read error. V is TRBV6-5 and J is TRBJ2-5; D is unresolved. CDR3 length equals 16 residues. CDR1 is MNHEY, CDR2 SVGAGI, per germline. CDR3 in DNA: TGTGCCAGCAGTTACTCCGACGGCACACTTCAAGAGACCAAGTACTTC. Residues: CASSYSDGTLQETKYF.

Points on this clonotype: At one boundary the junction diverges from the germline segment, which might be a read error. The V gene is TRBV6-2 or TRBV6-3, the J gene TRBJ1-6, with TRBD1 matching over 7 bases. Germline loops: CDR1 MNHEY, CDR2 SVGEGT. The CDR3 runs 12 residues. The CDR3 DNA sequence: TGTGTCAGCAGTCTCAGGGGGTCAACCCTCCACTTT. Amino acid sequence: CVSSLRGSTLHF.

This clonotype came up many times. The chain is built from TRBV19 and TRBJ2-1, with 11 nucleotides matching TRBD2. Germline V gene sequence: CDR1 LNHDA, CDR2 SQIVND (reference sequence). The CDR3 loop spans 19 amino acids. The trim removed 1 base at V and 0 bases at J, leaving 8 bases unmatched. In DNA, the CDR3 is TGTGCCAGTAGTATAGCACTAGCGGGGGCCACGAGCTCCTACAATGAGCAGTTCTTC. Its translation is CASSIALAGATSSYNEQFF.

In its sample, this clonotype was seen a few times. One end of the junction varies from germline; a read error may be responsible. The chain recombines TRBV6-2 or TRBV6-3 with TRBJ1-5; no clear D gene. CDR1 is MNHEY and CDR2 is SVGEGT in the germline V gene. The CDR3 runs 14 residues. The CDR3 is CASSVSTDDQPQHF. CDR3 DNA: TGCGCCAGCAGTGTTTCGACGGACGATCAGCCCCAGCATTTT.

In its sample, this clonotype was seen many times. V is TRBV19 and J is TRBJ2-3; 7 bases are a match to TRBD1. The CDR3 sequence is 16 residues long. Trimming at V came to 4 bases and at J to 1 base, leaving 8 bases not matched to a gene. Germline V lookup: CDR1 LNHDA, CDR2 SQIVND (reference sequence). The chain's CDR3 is CASSNKGARGTDTQYF. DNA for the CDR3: TGTGCCAGTAGTAATAAGGGGGCTCGAGGCACAGATACGCAGTATTTT.

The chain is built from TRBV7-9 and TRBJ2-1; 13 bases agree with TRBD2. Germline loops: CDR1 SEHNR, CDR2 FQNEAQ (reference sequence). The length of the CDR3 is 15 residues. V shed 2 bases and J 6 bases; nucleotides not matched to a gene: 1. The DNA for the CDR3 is TGTGCCAGCAGCTTAACTAGCGGGGGGGTCAATGAGCAGTTCTTC. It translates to CASSLTSGGVNEQFF. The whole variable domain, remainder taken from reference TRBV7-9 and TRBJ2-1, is DTGVSQNPRHKITKRGQNVTFRCDPISEHNRLYWYRQTLGQGPEFLTYFQNEAQLEKSRLLSDRFSAERPKGSFSTLEIQRTEQGDSAMYLCASSLTSGGVNEQFFGPGTRLTVL.